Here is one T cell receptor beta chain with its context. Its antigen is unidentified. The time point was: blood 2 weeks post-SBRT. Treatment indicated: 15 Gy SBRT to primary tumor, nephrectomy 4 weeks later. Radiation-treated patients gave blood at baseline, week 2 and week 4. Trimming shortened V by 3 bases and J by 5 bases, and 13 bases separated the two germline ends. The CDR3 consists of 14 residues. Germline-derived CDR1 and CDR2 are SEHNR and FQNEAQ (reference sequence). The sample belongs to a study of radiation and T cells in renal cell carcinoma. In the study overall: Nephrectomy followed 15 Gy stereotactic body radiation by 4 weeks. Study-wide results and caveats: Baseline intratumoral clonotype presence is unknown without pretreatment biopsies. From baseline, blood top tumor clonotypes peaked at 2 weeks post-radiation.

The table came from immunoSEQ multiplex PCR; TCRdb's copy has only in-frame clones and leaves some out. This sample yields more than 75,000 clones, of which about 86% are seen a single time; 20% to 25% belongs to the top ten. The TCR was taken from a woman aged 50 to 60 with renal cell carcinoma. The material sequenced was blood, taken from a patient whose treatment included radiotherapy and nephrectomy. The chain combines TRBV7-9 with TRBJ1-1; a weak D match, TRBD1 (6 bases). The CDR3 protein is CASSFGGRSTEAFF. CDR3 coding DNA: TGTGCCAGCAGCTTCGGGGGGCGGTCGACTGAAGCTTTCTTT.